These 25 T cell receptor beta chains originate from one sample sequenced in a study of T and B cells in COVID-19 patients. Multiplex PCR with BIOMED2 TRB-A/B primer pools amplified TRB rearrangements. MiXCR, run by TCRdb on the multiplex PCR reads, gives a single entry per CDR3 protein. The table includes 5,500 to 8,500 distinct CDR3 sequences, 25% to 35% detected once. Blood genomic DNA input for TRB amplification was 250-500 ng. Sample: blood. These receptors all stem from a human donor with active COVID-19.

In its sample, this clonotype ranks as medium-sized. V usage is TRBV29-1 and J usage is TRBJ1-1; 7 bases agree with TRBD1. V was clipped by 7 bases and J by 1 base; unmatched bases: 6. The CDR3 runs to 13 residues. CDR1 and CDR2 from the germline V gene are SQVTM and ANQGSEA. As DNA, the CDR3 is TGCAGCGGTGCGGACAGGTCGAACACTGAAGCTTTCTTT. This sequence encodes CSGADRSNTEAFF. The full variable domain, rest sourced from reference TRBV29-1 and TRBJ1-1, is SAVISQKPSRDICQRGTSLTIQCQVDSQVTMMFWYRQQPGQSLTLIATANQGSEATYESGFVIDKFPISRPNLTFSTLTVSNMSPEDSSIYLCSGADRSNTEAFFGQGTRLTVV.

This clonotype is categorized as medium-sized. This chain joins TRBV5-6 and TRBJ1-4, with D hard to call. V lost 0 bases and J lost 0, with 12 bases in between. This CDR3 is 17 amino acids long. In germline, CDR1 is SGHDT, CDR2 YYEEEE. In nucleotides, the CDR3 is TGTGCCAGCAGCTTGGCCGGTAGTTTGTCAACTAATGAAAAACTGTTTTTT. It yields the protein CASSLAGSLSTNEKLFF.

The chain employs TRBV5-4 and TRBJ2-1; the match to TRBD2 covers 9 bases. CDR3 length: 14 amino acids. J lost 6 bases, V lost 0 bases, and 1 base had no gene match. Germline CDR1 and CDR2: SGHNT and YYREEE (reference sequence). The CDR3 protein is CASSLGLAVNEQFF. The CDR3 bases are TGTGCCAGCAGCTTGGGACTAGCGGTCAATGAGCAGTTCTTC. Full variable domain (missing parts from reference TRBV5-4 and TRBJ2-1): ETGVTQSPTHLIKTRGQQVTLRCSSQSGHNTVSWYQQALGQGPQFIFQYYREEENGRGNFPPRFSGLQFPNYSSELNVNALELDDSALYLCASSLGLAVNEQFFGPGTRLTVL.

This clonotype has just a few counts. The CDR3, as DNA: TGTGCCAGCAGCTTGGAGCGGGGGGGCGGGGAGACCCAGTACTTC. Translated, it gives CASSLERGGGETQYF. This chain uses TRBV5-6 with TRBJ2-5; TRBD2 matches at 10 bases. Germline V lookup: CDR1 SGHDT, CDR2 YYEEEE. V shed 0 bases and J 5 bases; nucleotides not matched to a gene: 4. This CDR3 has 15 residues.

The chain joins TRBV5-6 to TRBJ2-7; no reliable D call. The V and J ends lost 1 base and 2 bases respectively, with 13 bases between them. The CDR3 spans 15 residues. CDR1 is SGHDT and CDR2 is YYEEEE in the germline V gene. In DNA, the CDR3 is TGTGCCAGCAGCTTGCTCGGCCTCACGACCTACGAGCAGTACTTC. It yields the protein CASSLLGLTTYEQYF.

This clonotype was recorded a few times. The chain recombines TRBV10-3 with TRBJ2-5; 11 bases map to TRBD2. The V and J ends lost 4 bases and 7 bases, in that order; junction bases with no gene match: 11. The CDR3 runs to 16 residues. Germline CDR1 is ENHRY and CDR2 is SYGVKD. The CDR3 reads CAISAPGSGGARTQYF. The CDR3 coding sequence is TGTGCCATCAGTGCTCCCGGTAGCGGGGGGGCGAGGACCCAGTACTTC.

V is TRBV11-1 and J is TRBJ1-2; 8 positions match TRBD1. Trimming cost V 1 base and J 2 bases; bases outside gene matches: 9. This CDR3 spans 17 amino acids. CDR1 and CDR2 (germline): SGHAT, FQDESV (reference sequence). CDR3 in DNA: TGTGCCAGCAGCTTAGGGACAGGGCGCGAAAAAAACTATGGCTACACCTTC. Translation: CASSLGTGREKNYGYTF. Using reference TRBV11-1 and TRBJ1-2 for the parts outside the CDR3, the full variable domain is EAEVAQSPRYKITEKSQAVAFWCDPISGHATLYWYRQILGQGPELLVQFQDESVVDDSQLPKDRFSAERLKGVDSTLKIQPAELGDSAMYLCASSLGTGREKNYGYTFGSGTRLTVV.

V is TRBV20-1 and J is TRBJ1-3; no clear D. Germline V gene data show CDR1 as DFQATT and CDR2 as SNEGSKA (reference sequence). The CDR3 length is 16 residues. Trimming pared 3 bases from V and 0 bases from J, leaving 15 bases between. In nucleotides, the CDR3 is TGCAGTGCTAGGGGCGGCAGGATCTTCTCTGGAAACACCATATATTTT. Its protein product is CSARGGRIFSGNTIYF.

V gene TRBV29-1 combines with J gene TRBJ2-3; 14 bases align to TRBD2. Trimming removed 6 bases from V and 2 bases from J; junction bases left unmatched: 4. CDR1 and CDR2 (germline): SQVTM, ANQGSEA. The CDR3 runs 15 residues. The DNA for the CDR3 is TGCAGCGTCGGGACTAGCGGGGGCCCCACAGATACGCAGTATTTT. Translated: CSVGTSGGPTDTQYF.

Only a few counts were recorded for this clonotype. The chain's CDR3 is CASSGTSGETQYF. The CDR3 DNA reads as TGCGCCAGCAGTGGGACTAGCGGTGAGACCCAGTACTTC. The chain joins TRBV5-1 to TRBJ2-5; 11 nucleotides line up with TRBD2. After removal of 5 bases from V and 5 bases from J, the junction contained 2 bases not matched to a gene. CDR3 length: 13 residues. CDR1 and CDR2 (germline): SGHRS, YFSETQ.

This clonotype has a handful of counts. The chain uses TRBV5-1 and TRBJ2-2; 14 nucleotides line up with TRBD2. Germline trimming cut 4 bases from V and 1 base from J; bases unmatched to any gene: 0. The V gene's germline CDR1 is SGHRS and CDR2 YFSETQ. CDR3 length: 16 amino acids. The CDR3 coding sequence is TGCGCCAGCAGCGGGACTAGCGGGGGGAACACCGGGGAGCTGTTTTTT. This gives the protein CASSGTSGGNTGELFF.

This clonotype rates as medium-sized. The genes are TRBV19 and TRBJ2-1, with 8 bases matching TRBD2. With 4 bases clipped from V and 2 bases from J, the junction kept 4 bases outside the gene matches. The length of the CDR3 is 15 residues. The germline V gene encodes CDR1 LNHDA and CDR2 SQIVND (reference sequence). CDR3 loop: CASSTTSGPYNEQFF. The CDR3 nucleotides are TGTGCCAGTAGTACTACTAGCGGACCCTACAATGAGCAGTTCTTC.

The chain has TRBV18 and TRBJ1-2; no reliable D call. V was cut by 4 bases and J by 2 bases, with 14 bases left in between. CDR1 and CDR2 from the germline V gene are KGHSH and LQKENI. The CDR3 totals 15 residues. The CDR3, as DNA: TGTGCCAGCTCACAATACACGGAACCCAACTATGGCTACACCTTC. Its protein product is CASSQYTEPNYGYTF.

V usage is TRBV5-6 and J usage is TRBJ2-5; TRBD2 aligns across 9 bases. Unmatched junction bases numbered 12, after V lost 4 bases and J lost 5 bases. The CDR3 loop spans 16 amino acids. Per germline, CDR1 SGHDT and CDR2 YYEEEE. CDR3 DNA sequence: TGTGCCAGCAGCCAAGAAGGCGGGGGGGCCAGGGAGACCCAGTACTTC. This gives the protein CASSQEGGGARETQYF.

This clonotype occurred a few times. V is TRBV7-6 and J is TRBJ2-5; tentative D call: TRBD2 (7 bases). Per germline, CDR1 SGHVS and CDR2 FNYEAQ. V was shortened by 0 bases and J by 6 bases, with 11 bases between the two germline ends. This CDR3 has 14 residues. CDR3 sequence reads: CASSLAGGQKTQYF. Here the CDR3 DNA reads TGTGCCAGCAGCTTAGCGGGGGGGCAAAAGACCCAGTACTTC.

Within the sample, this clonotype is medium-sized (0.01 to 0.1%). V is TRBV19 and J is TRBJ2-7; no clear D gene. This CDR3 region has 13 residues. The germline CDR1 and CDR2 sequences are LNHDA and SQIVND (reference sequence). The V end lost 1 base, the J end lost 3 bases, and 7 bases lay between the germline ends. The CDR3 loop is CASSIVGSYEQYF. In DNA form, the CDR3 reads TGTGCCAGTAGTATAGTTGGCAGCTACGAGCAGTACTTC. The variable domain in full, completed from reference TRBV19 and TRBJ2-7, reads DGGITQSPKYLFRKEGQNVTLSCEQNLNHDAMYWYRQDPGQGLRLIYYSQIVNDFQKGDIAEGYSVSREKKESFPLTVTSAQKNPTAFYLCASSIVGSYEQYFGPGTRLTVT.

The genes are TRBV5-1 and TRBJ1-5; possible D gene TRBD1, 6 bases. V was trimmed by 4 bases and J by 6 bases, leaving 26 bases between them. CDR1 is SGHRS and CDR2 is YFSETQ in the germline V gene. The CDR3 length is 18 residues. CDR3 nucleotides: TGCGCCAGCAGCCTACACCCAAGGACACAGGGAGGGAGTCAGCCCCAGCATTTT. Its protein product is CASSLHPRTQGGSQPQHF.

This chain uses TRBV5-1 with TRBJ1-2; TRBD1 matches at 7 bases. Germline V CDR1 and CDR2: SGHRS, YFSETQ. The ends lost 6 bases at V and 5 bases at J; junction bases unmatched: 7. This CDR3 contains 13 residues. CDR3 DNA sequence: TGCGCCAGCACCCCGGGACAGACTTATGGCTACACCTTC. Encoded protein: CASTPGQTYGYTF.

The chain uses TRBV12-3 or TRBV12-4 and TRBJ1-1; D remains unclear. The CDR3 runs to 14 residues. V shed 6 bases and J shed 3 bases, with 14 bases lying between them. The CDR3 sequence: CASSAAGRYTEAFF. CDR3 sequence (DNA): TGTGCCAGCAGCGCGGCGGGCAGATACACTGAAGCTTTCTTT.

This clonotype was seen more than once but under ten times. A read error may account for a junction end that differs from germline. The V call is TRBV15, the J call TRBJ2-1; 8 nucleotides align to TRBD2. The CDR3 is made up of 13 amino acids. Germline CDR1 is LNHNV and CDR2 is YYDKDF (reference sequence). The CDR3 spells CATSIGAGAPIIF. As DNA, the CDR3 is TGTGCCACCAGCATAGGAGCGGGGGCCCCTATCATCTTC.

The V call is TRBV5-1, the J call TRBJ2-3, with TRBD2 identical over 8 bases. Unmatched junction bases numbered 11, after V lost 1 base and J lost 1 base. The CDR3 is 18 residues long. Germline V lookup: CDR1 SGHRS, CDR2 YFSETQ. The CDR3 here is CASSLSTALAAGTDTQYF. In nucleotides, the CDR3 is TGCGCCAGCAGCTTGTCAACCGCACTAGCGGCGGGCACAGATACGCAGTATTTT.

By proportion, this clonotype is medium-sized. The J gene is TRBJ1-6, the V gene TRBV19; 8 positions agree with TRBD1. With 6 bases clipped from V and 7 bases from J, the junction kept 5 bases outside the gene matches. The CDR3 spans 14 residues. From germline, CDR1 is LNHDA and CDR2 SQIVND (reference sequence). The CDR3 DNA reads TGTGCCAGTAGGGAGACAGGGGAGAATTCACCCCTCCACTTT. Translated, it gives CASRETGENSPLHF. The entire variable domain, with the rest obtained from reference TRBV19 and TRBJ1-6, is as follows: DGGITQSPKYLFRKEGQNVTLSCEQNLNHDAMYWYRQDPGQGLRLIYYSQIVNDFQKGDIAEGYSVSREKKESFPLTVTSAQKNPTAFYLCASRETGENSPLHFGNGTRLTVT.

The J gene is TRBJ2-5, the V gene TRBV7-2, with unresolved D. V was cut by 4 bases and J by 1 base, with 13 bases left in between. This CDR3 spans 15 amino acids. Germline values: CDR1 SGHTA, CDR2 FQGNSA. The DNA of the CDR3 is TGTGCCAGCAGCTCCGGCGACAAATTCCAAGAGACCCAGTACTTC. Its protein is CASSSGDKFQETQYF. Drawing the rest from reference TRBV7-2 and TRBJ2-5, the complete variable domain is GAGVSQSPSNKVTEKGKDVELRCDPISGHTALYWYRQSLGQGLEFLIYFQGNSAPDKSGLPSDRFSAERTGGSVSTLTIQRTQQEDSAVYLCASSSGDKFQETQYFGPGTRLLVL.

Within the sample, this clonotype is medium-sized (0.01 to 0.1%). This chain uses TRBV13 with TRBJ2-3; 13 bases agree with TRBD2. Germline V gives CDR1 PRHDT, CDR2 FYEKMQ (reference sequence). The CDR3 covers 17 residues. V lost 5 bases, J lost 0 bases, and 5 bases stayed unmatched. CDR3: CASSPGTSGDSTDTQYF. The CDR3 DNA is TGTGCCAGCAGCCCAGGGACTAGCGGGGACAGCACAGATACGCAGTATTTT.

This clonotype was counted between two and nine times. The chain has TRBV6-6 and TRBJ2-3, with no clear D. Germline CDR1 is MNHNY and CDR2 is SVGAGI (reference sequence). The germline V and J ends were trimmed by 0 bases and 4 bases, with 5 bases remaining between them. The CDR3 length is 13 residues. CDR3: CASSYSFADTQYF. The CDR3 DNA follows: TGTGCCAGCAGTTACTCGTTTGCAGATACGCAGTATTTT.